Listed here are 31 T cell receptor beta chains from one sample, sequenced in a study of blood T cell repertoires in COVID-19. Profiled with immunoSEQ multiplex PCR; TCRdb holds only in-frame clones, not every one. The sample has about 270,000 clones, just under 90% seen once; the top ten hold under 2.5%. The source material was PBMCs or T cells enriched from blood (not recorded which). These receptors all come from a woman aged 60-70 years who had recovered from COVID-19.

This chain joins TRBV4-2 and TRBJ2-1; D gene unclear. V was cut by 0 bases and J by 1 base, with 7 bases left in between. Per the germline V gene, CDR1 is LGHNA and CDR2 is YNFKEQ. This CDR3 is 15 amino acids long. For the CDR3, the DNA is TGTGCCAGCAGCCAAGAATCACATTCCTACAATGAGCAGTTCTTC. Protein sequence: CASSQESHSYNEQFF.

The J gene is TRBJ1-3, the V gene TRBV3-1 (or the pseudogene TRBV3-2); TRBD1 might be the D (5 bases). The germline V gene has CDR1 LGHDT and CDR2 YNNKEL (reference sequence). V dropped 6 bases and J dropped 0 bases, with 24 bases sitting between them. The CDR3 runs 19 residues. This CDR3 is CASRTRHPDDSLSGNTIYF. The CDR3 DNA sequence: TGTGCCAGCAGGACCAGACACCCCGACGACAGCCTCTCTGGAAACACCATATATTTT.

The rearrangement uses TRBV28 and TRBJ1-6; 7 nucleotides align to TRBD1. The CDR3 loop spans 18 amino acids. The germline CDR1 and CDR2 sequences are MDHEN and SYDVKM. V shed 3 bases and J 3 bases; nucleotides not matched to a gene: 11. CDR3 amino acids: CASSFEVRRTGYNSPLHF. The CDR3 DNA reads TGTGCCAGCAGTTTTGAAGTCCGTCGGACAGGCTATAATTCACCCCTCCACTTT.

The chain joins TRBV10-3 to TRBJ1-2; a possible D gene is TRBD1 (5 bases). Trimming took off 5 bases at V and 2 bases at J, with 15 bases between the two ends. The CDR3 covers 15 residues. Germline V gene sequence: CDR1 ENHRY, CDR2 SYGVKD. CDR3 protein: CAISLSGTINYGYTF. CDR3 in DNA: TGTGCCATCAGTCTTAGTGGGACTATCAACTATGGCTACACCTTC.

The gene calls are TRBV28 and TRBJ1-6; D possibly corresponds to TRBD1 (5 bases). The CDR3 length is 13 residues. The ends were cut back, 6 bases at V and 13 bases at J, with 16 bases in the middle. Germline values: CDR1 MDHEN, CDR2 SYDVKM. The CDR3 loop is CASSSPVGGPLHF. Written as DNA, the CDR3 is TGTGCCAGCAGCTCCCCCGTTGGGGGGCCCCTCCACTTT.

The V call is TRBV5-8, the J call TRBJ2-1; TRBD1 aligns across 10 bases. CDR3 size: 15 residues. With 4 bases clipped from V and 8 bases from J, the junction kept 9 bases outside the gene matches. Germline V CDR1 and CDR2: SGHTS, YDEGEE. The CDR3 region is CASSRLGQGKHEQFF. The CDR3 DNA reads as TGTGCCAGCAGCCGTCTGGGACAGGGGAAGCATGAGCAGTTCTTC. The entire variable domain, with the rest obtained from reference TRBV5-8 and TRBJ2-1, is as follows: EAGVTQSPTHLIKTRGQQATLRCSPISGHTSVYWYQQALGLGLQFLLWYDEGEERNRGNFPPRFSGRQFPNYSSELNVNALELEDSALYLCASSRLGQGKHEQFFGPGTRLTVL.

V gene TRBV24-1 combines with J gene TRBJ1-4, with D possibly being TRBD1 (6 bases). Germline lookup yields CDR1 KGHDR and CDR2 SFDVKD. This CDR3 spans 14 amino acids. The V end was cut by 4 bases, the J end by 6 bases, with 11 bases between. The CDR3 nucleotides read TGTGCCACCAGTGAAACAGGGAACCATGAAAAACTGTTTTTT. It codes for CATSETGNHEKLFF.

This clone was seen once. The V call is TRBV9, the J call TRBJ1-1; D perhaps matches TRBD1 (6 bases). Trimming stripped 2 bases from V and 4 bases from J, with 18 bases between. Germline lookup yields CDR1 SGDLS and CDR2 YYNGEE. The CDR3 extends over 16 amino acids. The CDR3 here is CASSVTANTGFTEAFF. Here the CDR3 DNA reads TGTGCCAGCAGCGTTACCGCGAATACAGGGTTCACTGAAGCTTTCTTT.

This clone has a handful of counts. The CDR3 DNA follows: TGTGCCAGCAGCTCTCACAGGGGCACTGAAGCTTTCTTT. Translating gives CASSSHRGTEAFF. This chain connects TRBV7-3 to TRBJ1-1; 7 bases align to TRBD1. CDR1 and CDR2 from the germline V gene are SGHTA and FQGTGA. The CDR3 is 13 amino acids. The ends lost 4 bases at V and 4 bases at J; junction bases unmatched: 3.

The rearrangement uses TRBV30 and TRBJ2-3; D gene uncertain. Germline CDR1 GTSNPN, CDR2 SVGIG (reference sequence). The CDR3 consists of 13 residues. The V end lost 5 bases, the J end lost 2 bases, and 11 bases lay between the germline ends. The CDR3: CAWAHTSTDTQYF. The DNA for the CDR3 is TGTGCCTGGGCTCATACTTCCACAGATACGCAGTATTTT.

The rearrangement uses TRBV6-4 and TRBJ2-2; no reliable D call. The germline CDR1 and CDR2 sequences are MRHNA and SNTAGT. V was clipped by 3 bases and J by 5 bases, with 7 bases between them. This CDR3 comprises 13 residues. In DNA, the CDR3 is TGTGCCAGCAGTGAGAAGAGGACCGGGGAGCTGTTTTTT. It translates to CASSEKRTGELFF.

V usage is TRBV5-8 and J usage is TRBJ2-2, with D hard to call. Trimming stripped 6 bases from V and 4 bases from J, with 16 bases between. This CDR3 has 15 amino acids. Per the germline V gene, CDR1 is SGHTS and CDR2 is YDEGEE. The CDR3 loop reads CASTRIFVPTGELFF. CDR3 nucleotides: TGTGCCAGCACCCGTATATTTGTCCCCACCGGGGAGCTGTTTTTT.

The CDR3 coding sequence is TGTGCCAGCAGCGTAGGAATCGGGAACACTGAAGCTTTCTTT. It yields the protein CASSVGIGNTEAFF. V and J are TRBV9 and TRBJ1-1; D ambiguous. The CDR3 loop spans 14 amino acids. Germline V gives CDR1 SGDLS, CDR2 YYNGEE. V was shortened by 0 bases and J by 1 base, with 7 bases between the two germline ends. Supplemented by reference TRBV9 and TRBJ1-1, the full variable domain reads DSGVTQTPKHLITATGQRVTLRCSPRSGDLSVYWYQQSLDQGLQFLIQYYNGEERAKGNILERFSAQQFPDLHSELNLSSLELGDSALYFCASSVGIGNTEAFFGQGTRLTVV.

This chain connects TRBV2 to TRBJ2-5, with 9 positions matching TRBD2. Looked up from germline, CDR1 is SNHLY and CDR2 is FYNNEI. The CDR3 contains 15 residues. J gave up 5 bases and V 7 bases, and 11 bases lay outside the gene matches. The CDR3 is CASTSLAGGLETQYF. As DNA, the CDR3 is TGTGCCAGCACCTCGTTGGCGGGGGGGCTTGAGACCCAGTACTTC.

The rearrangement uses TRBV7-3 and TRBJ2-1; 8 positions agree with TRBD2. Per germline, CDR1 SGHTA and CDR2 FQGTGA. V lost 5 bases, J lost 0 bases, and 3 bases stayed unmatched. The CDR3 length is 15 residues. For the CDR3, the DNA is TGTGCCAGCAGCCCGGGGGGGAGCTCCTACAATGAGCAGTTCTTC. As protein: CASSPGGSSYNEQFF.

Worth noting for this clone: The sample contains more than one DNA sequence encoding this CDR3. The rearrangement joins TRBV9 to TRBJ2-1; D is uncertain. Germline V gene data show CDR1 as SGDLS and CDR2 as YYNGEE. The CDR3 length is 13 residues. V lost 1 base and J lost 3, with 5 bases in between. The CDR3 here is CASSVSGYNEQFF. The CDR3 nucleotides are TGTGCCAGCAGCGTATCGGGCTACAATGAGCAGTTCTTC.

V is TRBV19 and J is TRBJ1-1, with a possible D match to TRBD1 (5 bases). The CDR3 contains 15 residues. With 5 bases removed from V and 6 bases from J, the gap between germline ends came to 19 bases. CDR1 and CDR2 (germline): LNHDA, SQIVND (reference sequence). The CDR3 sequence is CASSPLPPGLPEAFF. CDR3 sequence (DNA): TGTGCCAGTAGTCCCCTACCCCCAGGGCTCCCTGAAGCTTTCTTT.

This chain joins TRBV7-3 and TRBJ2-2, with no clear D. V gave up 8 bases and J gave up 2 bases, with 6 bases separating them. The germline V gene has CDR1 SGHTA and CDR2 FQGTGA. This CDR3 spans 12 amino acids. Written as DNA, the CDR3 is TGTGCCAGCGAGTCTAACACCGGGGAGCTGTTTTTT. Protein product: CASESNTGELFF.

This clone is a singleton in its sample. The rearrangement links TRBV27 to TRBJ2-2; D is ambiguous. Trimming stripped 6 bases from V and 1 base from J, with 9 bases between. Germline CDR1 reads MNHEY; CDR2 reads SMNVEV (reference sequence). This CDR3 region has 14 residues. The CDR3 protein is CASSPRQNTGELFF. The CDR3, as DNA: TGTGCCAGCAGCCCTCGACAGAACACCGGGGAGCTGTTTTTT.

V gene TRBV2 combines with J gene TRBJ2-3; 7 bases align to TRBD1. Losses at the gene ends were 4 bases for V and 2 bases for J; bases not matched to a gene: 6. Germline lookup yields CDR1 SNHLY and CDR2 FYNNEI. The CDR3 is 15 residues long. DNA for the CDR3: TGTGCCAGCAGTGGGCAGGGGGATTTCACAGATACGCAGTATTTT. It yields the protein CASSGQGDFTDTQYF.

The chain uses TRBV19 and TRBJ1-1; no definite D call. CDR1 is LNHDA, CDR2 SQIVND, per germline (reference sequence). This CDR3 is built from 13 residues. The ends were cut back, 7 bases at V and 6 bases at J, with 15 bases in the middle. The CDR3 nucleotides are TGTGCCAGTAAACGGGGATCACGGCCTGAAGCTTTCTTT. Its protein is CASKRGSRPEAFF.

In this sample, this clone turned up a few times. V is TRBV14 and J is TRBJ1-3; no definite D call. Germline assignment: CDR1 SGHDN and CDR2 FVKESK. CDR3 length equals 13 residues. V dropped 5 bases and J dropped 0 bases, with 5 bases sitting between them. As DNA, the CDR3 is TGTGCCAGCAGCGTCAGCTCTGGAAACACCATATATTTT. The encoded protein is CASSVSSGNTIYF.

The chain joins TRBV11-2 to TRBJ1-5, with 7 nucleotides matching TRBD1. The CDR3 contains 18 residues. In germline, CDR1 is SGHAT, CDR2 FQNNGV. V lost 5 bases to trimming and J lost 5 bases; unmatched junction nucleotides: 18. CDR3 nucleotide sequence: TGTGCCAGCAGCACCAAGACAGGGCCCCAAAAGGGCGATCAGCCCCAGCATTTT. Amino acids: CASSTKTGPQKGDQPQHF. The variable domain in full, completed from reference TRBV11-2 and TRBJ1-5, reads EAGVAQSPRYKIIEKRQSVAFWCNPISGHATLYWYQQILGQGPKLLIQFQNNGVVDDSQLPKDRFSAERLKGVDSTLKIQPAKLEDSAVYLCASSTKTGPQKGDQPQHFGDGTRLSIL.

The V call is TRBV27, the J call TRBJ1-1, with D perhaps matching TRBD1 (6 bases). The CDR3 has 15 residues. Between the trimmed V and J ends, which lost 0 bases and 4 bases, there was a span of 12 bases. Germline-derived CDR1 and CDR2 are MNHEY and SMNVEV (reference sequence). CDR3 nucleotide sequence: TGTGCCAGCAGTTTATCTCCCAGGGGAAGCACTGAAGCTTTCTTT. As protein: CASSLSPRGSTEAFF.

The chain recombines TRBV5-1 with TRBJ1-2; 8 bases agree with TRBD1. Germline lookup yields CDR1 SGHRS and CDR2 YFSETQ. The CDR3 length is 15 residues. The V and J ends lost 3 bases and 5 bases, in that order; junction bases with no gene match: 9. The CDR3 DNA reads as TGCGCCAGCAGCTCCGGACAGGGATTCGAGTATGGCTACACCTTC. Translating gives CASSSGQGFEYGYTF.

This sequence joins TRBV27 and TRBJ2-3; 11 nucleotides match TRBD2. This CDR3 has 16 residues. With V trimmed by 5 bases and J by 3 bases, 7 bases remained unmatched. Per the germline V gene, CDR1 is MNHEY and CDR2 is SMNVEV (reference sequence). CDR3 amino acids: CASSRLAGGLTDTQYF. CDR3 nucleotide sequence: TGTGCCAGCAGTAGGTTAGCGGGGGGGCTGACAGATACGCAGTATTTT.

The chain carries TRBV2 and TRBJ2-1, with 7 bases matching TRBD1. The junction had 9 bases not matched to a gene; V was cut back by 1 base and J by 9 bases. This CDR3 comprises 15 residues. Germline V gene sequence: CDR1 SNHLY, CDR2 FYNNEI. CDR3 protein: CASSEGDSLFSEQFF. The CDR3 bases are TGTGCCAGCAGTGAAGGGGACAGCCTTTTCAGTGAGCAGTTCTTC.

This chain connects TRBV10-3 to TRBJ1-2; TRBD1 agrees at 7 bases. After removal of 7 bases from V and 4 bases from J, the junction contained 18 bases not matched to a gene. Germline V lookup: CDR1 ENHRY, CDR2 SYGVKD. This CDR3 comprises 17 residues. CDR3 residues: CAITTNPEGARSYGYTF. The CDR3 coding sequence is TGTGCCATCACCACAAACCCGGAGGGGGCTCGAAGCTATGGCTACACCTTC.

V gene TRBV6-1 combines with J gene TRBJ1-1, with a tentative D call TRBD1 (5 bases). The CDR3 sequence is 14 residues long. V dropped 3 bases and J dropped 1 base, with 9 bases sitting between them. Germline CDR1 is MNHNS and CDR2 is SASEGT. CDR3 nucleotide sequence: TGTGCCAGCAGTGATCAGGGAACGAACACTGAAGCTTTCTTT. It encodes CASSDQGTNTEAFF.

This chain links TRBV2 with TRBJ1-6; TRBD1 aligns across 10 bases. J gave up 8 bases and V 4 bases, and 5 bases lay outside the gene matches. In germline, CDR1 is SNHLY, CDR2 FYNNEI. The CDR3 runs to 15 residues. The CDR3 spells CASSARQGAYSPLHF. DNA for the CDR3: TGTGCCAGCAGTGCAAGACAGGGGGCGTATTCACCCCTCCACTTT.

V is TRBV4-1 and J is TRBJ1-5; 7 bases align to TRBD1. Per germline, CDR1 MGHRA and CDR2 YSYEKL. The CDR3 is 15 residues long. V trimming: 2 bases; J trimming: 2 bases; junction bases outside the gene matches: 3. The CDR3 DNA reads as TGCGCCAGCAGCCAACAGGGGGGTCGCAATCAGCCCCAGCATTTT. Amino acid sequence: CASSQQGGRNQPQHF.